The rows below give T cell receptor beta chains drawn from one sample of a study of T cells in Graves' hyperthyroidism and ophthalmopathy. One entry per CDR3 protein results from TCRdb running MiXCR on the multiplex PCR reads. The profile covers about 250,000 distinct CDR3 sequences, with nearly 15% appearing a single time and under 35% taken by the ten largest. The sequenced sample was blood. The receptors were gathered from a woman aged 45-59 years with Graves' hyperthyroidism that later progressed to Graves' ophthalmopathy. CDR3s include the opening cysteine and the closing phenylalanine or tryptophan. Fields, in order: V gene, J gene, D gene, CDR3 protein. The D gene is left open where the match is weak.

V: TRBV7-2; J: TRBJ2-1; D: -; CDR3: CASSLWTADNEQFF
V: TRBV10-3; J: TRBJ2-1; D: TRBD1; CDR3: CAIRDSNNEQFF
V: TRBV2; J: TRBJ2-5; D: TRBD2; CDR3: CASSLAGLQFGETQYF
V: TRBV20-1; J: TRBJ1-1; D: TRBD1; CDR3: CSARARGRNTEAFF
V: TRBV4-1; J: TRBJ2-7; D: -; CDR3: CATGSREGNEQYF
V: TRBV20-1; J: TRBJ2-7; D: -; CDR3: CSANRGEQYF
V: TRBV20-1; J: TRBJ2-1; D: -; CDR3: CSARDLAGSYNEQFF
V: TRBV4-1; J: TRBJ2-3; D: TRBD2; CDR3: CASSPLPSGREADTQYF
V: TRBV6-1; J: TRBJ2-7; D: -; CDR3: CASSDAQGRSYEQYF
V: TRBV30; J: TRBJ2-1; D: TRBD2; CDR3: CAWSVGTSPYNEQFF
V: TRBV6-1; J: TRBJ2-7; D: TRBD2; CDR3: CASSEGGLGYEQYF